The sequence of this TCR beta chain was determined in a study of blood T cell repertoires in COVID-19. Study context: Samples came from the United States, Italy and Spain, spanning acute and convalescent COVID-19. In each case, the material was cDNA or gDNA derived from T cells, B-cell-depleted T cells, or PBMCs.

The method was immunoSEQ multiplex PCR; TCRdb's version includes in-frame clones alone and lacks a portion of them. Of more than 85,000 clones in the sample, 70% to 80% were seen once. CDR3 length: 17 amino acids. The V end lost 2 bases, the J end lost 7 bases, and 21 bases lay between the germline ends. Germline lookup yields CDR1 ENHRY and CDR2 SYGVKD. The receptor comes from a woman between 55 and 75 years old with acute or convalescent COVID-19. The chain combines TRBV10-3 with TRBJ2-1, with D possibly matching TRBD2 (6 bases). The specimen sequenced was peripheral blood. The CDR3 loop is CAISERRGGAFKNEQFF. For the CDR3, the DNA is TGTGCCATCAGTGAGAGGAGGGGAGGCGCTTTTAAGAATGAGCAGTTCTTC.